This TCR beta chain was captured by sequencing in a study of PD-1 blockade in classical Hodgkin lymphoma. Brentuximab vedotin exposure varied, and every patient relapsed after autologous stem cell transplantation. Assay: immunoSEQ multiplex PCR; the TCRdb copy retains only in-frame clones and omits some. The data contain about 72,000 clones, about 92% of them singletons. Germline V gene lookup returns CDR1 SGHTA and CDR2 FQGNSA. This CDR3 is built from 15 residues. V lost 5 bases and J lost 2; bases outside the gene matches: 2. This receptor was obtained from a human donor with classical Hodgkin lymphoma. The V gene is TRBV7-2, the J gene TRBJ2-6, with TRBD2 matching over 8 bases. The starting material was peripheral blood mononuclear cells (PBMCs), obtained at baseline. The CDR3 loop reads CASSGLAPGANVLTF. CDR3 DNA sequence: TGTGCCAGCAGCGGACTAGCTCCTGGGGCCAACGTCCTGACTTTC.